These 30 T cell receptor beta chains came from one sample sequenced in a study of T cell responses to AZD1222 COVID-19 vaccine. Method: immunoSEQ multiplex PCR; TCRdb's copy keeps in-frame clones and lacks some. The sample lists some 140,000 clones, roughly 91% occurring once. Sequenced here: peripheral blood, sampled 28 days after the second AZD1222 dose. These receptors all stem from an adult who received the AZD1222 COVID-19 vaccine.

DNA for the CDR3: TGTGCCATCAAGGGACAGATGAACACTGAAGCTTTCTTT. It yields the protein CAIKGQMNTEAFF. The gene calls are TRBV10-3 and TRBJ1-1; 7 nucleotides agree with TRBD1. Germline trimming cut 7 bases from V and 0 bases from J; bases unmatched to any gene: 2. Germline V gene sequence: CDR1 ENHRY, CDR2 SYGVKD. The CDR3 is 13 residues long.

The rearrangement links TRBV12-3 or TRBV12-4 to TRBJ1-6; the D gene is possibly TRBD1 (5 bases). V was cut by 3 bases and J by 7 bases, with 7 bases left in between. The CDR3 runs 13 residues. CDR3 DNA: TGTGCCAGCAGTTTCACAGGAAATTCACCCCTCCACTTT. Translating gives CASSFTGNSPLHF.

The V and J genes are TRBV6-5 and TRBJ2-1; the D gene could be TRBD1 or TRBD2 (5 bases each). Germline CDR1 is MNHEY and CDR2 is SVGAGI. V lost 4 bases and J lost 11, with 15 bases in between. The CDR3 totals 13 residues. The CDR3 spells CASSLPGTYKQFF. CDR3 nucleotide sequence: TGTGCCAGCAGTTTACCCGGGACCTATAAGCAGTTCTTC.

This chain links TRBV6-5 with TRBJ2-1, with a tentative D call TRBD1 (7 bases). Per germline, CDR1 MNHEY and CDR2 SVGAGI. Trimming removed 2 bases from V and 7 bases from J, with 15 bases in between. The CDR3 is made up of 15 amino acids. For the CDR3, the DNA is TGTGCCAGCAGTTACATTGGCAGGGGGGCGAATGAGCAGTTCTTC. It translates to CASSYIGRGANEQFF.

The rearrangement joins TRBV24-1 to TRBJ2-1, with unresolved D. Trimming stripped 8 bases from V and 3 bases from J, with 7 bases between. The length of the CDR3 is 12 residues. Germline loops: CDR1 KGHDR, CDR2 SFDVKD. DNA of the CDR3: TGTGCCACCAAGGACGGCTACAATGAGCAGTTCTTC. Translation gives CATKDGYNEQFF.

This clone occurred once. This chain joins TRBV11-3 and TRBJ2-3; 7 bases are a match to TRBD1. The CDR3 is made up of 17 amino acids. V lost 1 base and J lost 6; bases outside the gene matches: 13. Germline-derived CDR1 and CDR2 are SGHNT and YENEEA. DNA for the CDR3: TGTGCCAGCAGCTTAGGTCGTGGCAGCCAGGGGGTGGATACGCAGTATTTT. It codes for CASSLGRGSQGVDTQYF. Complete variable domain (other parts from reference TRBV11-3 and TRBJ2-3): EAGVVQSPRYKIIEKKQPVAFWCNPISGHNTLYWYLQNLGQGPELLIRYENEEAVDDSQLPKDRFSAERLKGVDSTLKIQPAELGDSAVYLCASSLGRGSQGVDTQYFGPGTRLTVL.

The sample holds a few counts of this clone. This rearrangement joins TRBV19 to TRBJ1-1, with 8 bases that match TRBD1. This CDR3 spans 14 amino acids. The germline V gene encodes CDR1 LNHDA and CDR2 SQIVND (reference sequence). V shed 5 bases, J shed 2 bases, and the junction held 4 bases outside the gene matches. The CDR3 DNA reads as TGTGCCAGTAGTTTTCAGGGGGCTAACACTGAAGCTTTCTTT. Translating it yields CASSFQGANTEAFF.

The V gene is TRBV4-1, the J gene TRBJ1-4; 10 bases are shared with TRBD1. This CDR3 contains 16 residues. The V segment lost 1 base and the J segment 8 bases; nucleotides outside the gene matches: 7. Per the germline V gene, CDR1 is MGHRA and CDR2 is YSYEKL. The CDR3, as DNA: TGCGCCAGCAGCCAAGGGGACAGGGGTCTAGAAGAAAAACTGTTTTTT. It is translated as CASSQGDRGLEEKLFF.

A single count supports this clone. The rearrangement joins TRBV19 to TRBJ1-2; D ambiguous. The CDR3 spans 14 residues. The V gene lost 0 bases and the J gene lost 2 bases, with 7 bases spanning the gap. Germline V gene lookup returns CDR1 LNHDA and CDR2 SQIVND (reference sequence). The CDR3 region is CASSIEGGNYGYTF. The CDR3 DNA reads TGTGCCAGTAGTATAGAGGGAGGGAACTATGGCTACACCTTC.

This clone has a single count. Written as DNA, the CDR3 is TGTGCCAGCAGCTTAGTAGAGGTTTCTGAAGCTTTCTTT. It is translated as CASSLVEVSEAFF. The chain joins TRBV7-2 to TRBJ1-1; D unresolved. This CDR3 contains 13 residues. Trimming removed 1 base from V and 6 bases from J, with 9 bases in between. Looked up from germline, CDR1 is SGHTA and CDR2 is FQGNSA.

V and J are TRBV4-1 and TRBJ1-5, with D possibly matching TRBD1 (5 bases). The germline CDR1 and CDR2 sequences are MGHRA and YSYEKL. This CDR3 contains 17 residues. V gave up 0 bases and J gave up 2 bases, with 14 bases separating them. CDR3 residues: CASSQEGMSGGNQPQHF. The CDR3, as DNA: TGCGCCAGCAGCCAAGAAGGTATGTCGGGGGGCAATCAGCCCCAGCATTTT.

The genes are TRBV5-5 and TRBJ1-6, with no clear D. Germline V lookup: CDR1 SGHKS, CDR2 YYEKEE (reference sequence). V was shortened by 3 bases and J by 7 bases, with 14 bases between the two germline ends. The CDR3 runs 15 residues. The CDR3 is CASSSEDGSNSPLHF. The CDR3 DNA reads TGTGCCAGCAGCTCGGAGGACGGCTCCAATTCACCCCTCCACTTT.

This chain connects TRBV4-1 to TRBJ2-4; D call uncertain. The germline V and J ends were trimmed by 1 base and 8 bases, with 9 bases remaining between them. The CDR3 runs to 13 residues. CDR1 is MGHRA and CDR2 is YSYEKL in the germline V gene. CDR3 bases: TGCGCCAGCAGCCAAGTGGTGACGGACATTCAGTACTTC. The encoded protein is CASSQVVTDIQYF.

The rearrangement links TRBV5-1 to TRBJ2-7, with 9 bases aligning to TRBD1. The CDR3 length is 15 residues. V lost 0 bases and J lost 4; bases outside the gene matches: 5. Germline V gene data show CDR1 as SGHRS and CDR2 as YFSETQ. The CDR3 DNA reads TGCGCCAGCAGCTTGGGAACGGACAGGGGTTACGAGCAGTACTTC. It specifies CASSLGTDRGYEQYF.

The J gene is TRBJ1-2, the V gene TRBV30; D unclear. The germline CDR1 and CDR2 sequences are GTSNPN and SVGIG (reference sequence). V was shortened by 0 bases and J by 7 bases, with 12 bases between the two germline ends. The CDR3 totals 13 residues. The CDR3 loop reads CAWSVLGLGGYTF. The CDR3 bases are TGTGCCTGGAGTGTATTAGGGCTGGGTGGCTACACCTTC.

This rearrangement joins TRBV6-5 to TRBJ1-2; D gene unclear. The V gene lost 7 bases and the J gene lost 4 bases, with 19 bases spanning the gap. Per germline, CDR1 MNHEY and CDR2 SVGAGI. This CDR3 comprises 15 residues. The DNA of the CDR3 is TGTGCCAGCACTCAGGCGCGAGGCTCCATCTATGGCTACACCTTC. Protein: CASTQARGSIYGYTF.

CDR3 in DNA: TGTGCCAGCATGGGCATTCGGCAGCGCACAGATACGCAGTATTTT. It codes for CASMGIRQRTDTQYF. The chain joins TRBV25-1 to TRBJ2-3; D remains ambiguous. Germline V gene sequence: CDR1 MGHDK, CDR2 SYGVNS. The CDR3 totals 15 residues. V lost 7 bases and J lost 1, with 15 bases in between.

This sequence joins TRBV28 and TRBJ1-3; unclear D gene. V shed 1 base and J shed 0 bases, with 10 bases lying between them. Germline V CDR1 and CDR2: MDHEN, SYDVKM. The CDR3 has 16 residues. CDR3 sequence (DNA): TGTGCCAGCAGTTTATTTGCGGGGAGCTCTGGAAACACCATATATTTT. Translating gives CASSLFAGSSGNTIYF. The full variable domain, in which reference TRBV28 and TRBJ1-3 provide the parts outside the CDR3, is DVKVTQSSRYLVKRTGEKVFLECVQDMDHENMFWYRQDPGLGLRLIYFSYDVKMKEKGDIPEGYSVSREKKERFSLILESASTNQTSMYLCASSLFAGSSGNTIYFGEGSWLTVV.

A few counts support this clone. This chain links TRBV10-3 with TRBJ2-2; D tentatively reads TRBD1 or TRBD2 (5 bases each). The CDR3 covers 17 residues. Deletions cut 2 bases from V and 4 bases from J, with 17 bases between. The germline CDR1 and CDR2 sequences are ENHRY and SYGVKD. CDR3 DNA: TGTGCCATCAGTGAGCTCGGGGCTGGAAGGGCCACCGGGGAGCTGTTTTTT. Residues: CAISELGAGRATGELFF.

V usage is TRBV5-4 and J usage is TRBJ1-1; 8 bases are a match to TRBD1. The V and J ends lost 0 bases and 4 bases, in that order; junction bases with no gene match: 11. The CDR3 has 17 amino acids. Germline-derived CDR1 and CDR2 are SGHNT and YYREEE (reference sequence). CDR3 amino acids: CASSLGQGIGRGTEAFF. The CDR3 DNA sequence: TGTGCCAGCAGCTTGGGACAGGGGATAGGGCGCGGCACTGAAGCTTTCTTT.

The chain is built from TRBV18 and TRBJ2-7; 11 nucleotides agree with TRBD1. Germline V gene lookup returns CDR1 KGHSH and CDR2 LQKENI. This CDR3 has 16 residues. The junction had 10 bases not matched to a gene; V was cut back by 3 bases and J by 6 bases. CDR3 DNA: TGTGCCAGCTCACCGCAGTTCGGGACAGGGGGTTTCGAGCAGTACTTC. Residues: CASSPQFGTGGFEQYF.

The rearrangement joins TRBV5-8 to TRBJ2-4; 9 positions agree with TRBD1. V dropped 4 bases and J dropped 1; count of bases not matched to a gene: 15. The CDR3 is made up of 19 amino acids. Germline V gives CDR1 SGHTS, CDR2 YDEGEE. The CDR3 region is CASSPGDRVGNIAKNIQYF. The CDR3 coding sequence is TGTGCCAGCAGCCCCGGGGACAGGGTCGGTAATATCGCCAAAAACATTCAGTACTTC.

The rearrangement joins TRBV5-4 to TRBJ2-3; the match to TRBD2 covers 10 bases. V lost 4 bases, J lost 2 bases, and 10 bases stayed unmatched. CDR1 is SGHNT, CDR2 YYREEE, per germline (reference sequence). The CDR3 contains 17 residues. The CDR3 nucleotides read TGTGCCAGCAGCGAGGGTCCTAGCGGGGGACCCACAGATACGCAGTATTTT. This translates into CASSEGPSGGPTDTQYF. Based on the CDR3 plus reference TRBV5-4 and TRBJ2-3, the full variable domain is ETGVTQSPTHLIKTRGQQVTLRCSSQSGHNTVSWYQQALGQGPQFIFQYYREEENGRGNFPPRFSGLQFPNYSSELNVNALELDDSALYLCASSEGPSGGPTDTQYFGPGTRLTVL.

The chain couples TRBV7-3 to TRBJ2-1; 9 bases map to TRBD1. V shed 2 bases and J 3 bases; nucleotides not matched to a gene: 2. This CDR3 is 15 amino acids long. CDR1 and CDR2 (germline): SGHTA, FQGTGA. The CDR3 DNA reads TGTGCCAGCAGCTTAGGACAGGGGCGCTACAATGAGCAGTTCTTC. This gives the protein CASSLGQGRYNEQFF.

The V gene is TRBV2, the J gene TRBJ1-4, with 8 nucleotides matching TRBD1. The CDR3 consists of 17 residues. The J segment lost 5 bases and the V segment lost 6 bases, leaving 14 bases of the junction unmatched. Germline values: CDR1 SNHLY, CDR2 FYNNEI. CDR3: CASSAGGQGRGNEKLFF. CDR3 in DNA: TGTGCCAGCAGCGCCGGAGGACAGGGTAGAGGGAATGAAAAACTGTTTTTT. Looking up the rest from reference TRBV2 and TRBJ1-4 gives the full variable domain: EPEVTQTPSHQVTQMGQEVILRCVPISNHLYFYWYRQILGQKVEFLVSFYNNEISEKSEIFDDQFSVERPDGSNFTLKIRSTKLEDSAMYFCASSAGGQGRGNEKLFFGSGTQLSVL.

This clone was observed a single time. J is TRBJ1-1 and V is TRBV30; D not resolved. CDR1 GTSNPN and CDR2 SVGIG come from the germline V gene (reference sequence). V lost 5 bases and J 0 bases, leaving 10 bases between the germline ends. This CDR3 is 13 amino acids long. CDR3 DNA: TGTGCCTGGGCACCTGGGATGAACACTGAAGCTTTCTTT. Translating it yields CAWAPGMNTEAFF.

The rearrangement uses TRBV7-9 and TRBJ1-6, with D unresolved. Germline loops: CDR1 SEHNR, CDR2 FQNEAQ (reference sequence). The CDR3 runs to 13 residues. Trimming removed 2 bases at V and 11 bases at J, with 10 bases between. The CDR3 reads CASSLLGPTPLHF. CDR3 DNA sequence: TGTGCCAGCAGCTTATTGGGTCCGACACCCCTCCACTTT.

This sequence joins TRBV19 and TRBJ2-7; weak D call: TRBD2 (6 bases). This CDR3 region has 15 residues. Germline CDR1 is LNHDA and CDR2 is SQIVND (reference sequence). V lost 5 bases and J lost 3, with 17 bases in between. The CDR3 DNA sequence: TGTGCCAGTAGTGGAGGGACCACGGCCCTCTACGAGCAGTACTTC. It is translated as CASSGGTTALYEQYF.

This chain joins TRBV13 and TRBJ2-3, with 7 bases that match TRBD2. Germline V gene lookup returns CDR1 PRHDT and CDR2 FYEKMQ (reference sequence). The J segment lost 4 bases and the V segment lost 4 bases, leaving 8 bases of the junction unmatched. The CDR3 is 15 residues long. The CDR3 DNA reads TGTGCCAGCAGCTCCCTAGAGGGGAGGGCAGATACGCAGTATTTT. Translating gives CASSSLEGRADTQYF.

The chain carries TRBV19 and TRBJ1-6, with 9 nucleotides matching TRBD1. Losses at the gene ends were 3 bases for V and 9 bases for J; bases not matched to a gene: 6. Germline CDR1 reads LNHDA; CDR2 reads SQIVND (reference sequence). This CDR3 is built from 15 residues. The CDR3 DNA is TGTGCCAGTAGTATCGTAGGACAGGGGTTTTCACCCCTCCACTTT. Amino acids: CASSIVGQGFSPLHF.